This record covers a single T cell receptor beta chain. As yet, its antigen is unknown. These data belong to a study of CD8 T cells in ankylosing spondylitis. TCRdb re-called the 5' RACE reads with MiXCR, one entry per CDR3 protein. The data show roughly 40,000 distinct CDR3 sequences, approximately 16% seen once. Germline loops: CDR1 SGHTA, CDR2 FQGTGA. There are 13 residues in the CDR3. V lost 5 bases and J lost 6, with 10 bases in between. Study-level results: Seemingly characteristic of ankylosing spondylitis blood was a TCR beta motif consisting of 7 or 8 highly homologous variants.

This sequence joins TRBV7-3 and TRBJ2-2, with a weak D call TRBD1 (6 bases). Sequences were obtained from blood. This receptor was taken from a male donor with ankylosing spondylitis or in good health (not recorded which). CDR3 protein: CASSPNRAGELFF. The CDR3 coding sequence is TGTGCCAGCAGCCCCAACAGGGCCGGGGAGCTGTTTTTT.